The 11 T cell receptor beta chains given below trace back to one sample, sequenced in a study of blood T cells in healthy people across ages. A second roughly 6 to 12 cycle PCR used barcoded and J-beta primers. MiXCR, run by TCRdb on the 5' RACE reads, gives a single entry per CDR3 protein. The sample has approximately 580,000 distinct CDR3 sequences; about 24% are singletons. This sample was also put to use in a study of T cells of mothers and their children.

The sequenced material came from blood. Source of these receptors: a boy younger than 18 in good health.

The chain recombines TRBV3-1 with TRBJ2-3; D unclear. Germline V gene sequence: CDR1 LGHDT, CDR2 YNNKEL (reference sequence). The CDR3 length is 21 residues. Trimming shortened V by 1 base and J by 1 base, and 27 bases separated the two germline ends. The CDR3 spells CASSQGSFRFRLDLGTDTQYF. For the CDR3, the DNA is TGTGCCAGCAGCCAAGGGTCCTTCCGGTTCAGGCTAGACTTGGGCACAGATACGCAGTATTTT.

For the CDR3, the DNA is TGCAGTGCTAGAGATCCGGGGGCGCACACTGAAGCTTTCTTT. This gives the protein CSARDPGAHTEAFF. The chain is built from TRBV20-1 and TRBJ1-1; a weak D match, TRBD1 (6 bases). V dropped 0 bases and J dropped 3 bases, with 11 bases sitting between them. The CDR3 covers 14 residues. In germline, CDR1 is DFQATT, CDR2 SNEGSKA (reference sequence).

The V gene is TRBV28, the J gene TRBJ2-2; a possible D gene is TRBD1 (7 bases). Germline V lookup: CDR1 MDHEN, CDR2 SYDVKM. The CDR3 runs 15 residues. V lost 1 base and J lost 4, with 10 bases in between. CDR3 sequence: CASSLSQGGTGELFF. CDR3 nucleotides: TGTGCCAGCAGTTTATCCCAGGGGGGCACCGGGGAGCTGTTTTTT.

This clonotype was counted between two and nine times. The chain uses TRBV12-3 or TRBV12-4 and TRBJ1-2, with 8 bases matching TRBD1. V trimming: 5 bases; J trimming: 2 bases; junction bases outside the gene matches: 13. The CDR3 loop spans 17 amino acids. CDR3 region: CASSATLGTGLNYGYTF. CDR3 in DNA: TGTGCCAGCAGTGCAACCCTCGGGACAGGCCTAAACTATGGCTACACCTTC.

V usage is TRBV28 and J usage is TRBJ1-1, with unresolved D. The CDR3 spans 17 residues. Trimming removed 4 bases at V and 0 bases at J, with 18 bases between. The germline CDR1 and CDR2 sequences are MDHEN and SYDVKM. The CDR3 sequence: CASSYRERVGLNTEAFF. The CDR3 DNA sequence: TGTGCCAGCAGTTATAGGGAGAGGGTCGGGTTGAACACTGAAGCTTTCTTT.

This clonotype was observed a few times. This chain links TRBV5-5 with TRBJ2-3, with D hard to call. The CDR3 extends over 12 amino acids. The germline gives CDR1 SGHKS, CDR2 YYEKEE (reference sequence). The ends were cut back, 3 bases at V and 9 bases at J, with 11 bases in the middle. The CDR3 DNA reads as TGTGCCAGCAGCTCGAGAGGCCTCACGCAGTATTTT. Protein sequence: CASSSRGLTQYF.

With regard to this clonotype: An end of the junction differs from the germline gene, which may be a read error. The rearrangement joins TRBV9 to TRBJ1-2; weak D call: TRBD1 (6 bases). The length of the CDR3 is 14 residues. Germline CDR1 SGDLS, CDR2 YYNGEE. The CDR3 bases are TGTGCCAGCAACGTAGGGGGGCAGGACTATGGCTACACCTTC. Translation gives CASNVGGQDYGYTF.

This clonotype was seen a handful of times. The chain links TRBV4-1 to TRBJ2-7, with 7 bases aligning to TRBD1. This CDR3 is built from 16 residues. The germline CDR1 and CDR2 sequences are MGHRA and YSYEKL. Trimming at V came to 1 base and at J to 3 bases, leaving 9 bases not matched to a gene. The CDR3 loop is CASSQGPNRQGYEQYF. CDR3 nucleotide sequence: TGCGCCAGCAGCCAAGGCCCGAATAGACAGGGCTACGAGCAGTACTTC.

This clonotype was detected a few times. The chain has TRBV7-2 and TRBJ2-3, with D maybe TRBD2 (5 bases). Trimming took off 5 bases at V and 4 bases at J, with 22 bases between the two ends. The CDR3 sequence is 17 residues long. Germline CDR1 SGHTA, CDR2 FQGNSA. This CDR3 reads CASSLLPRREEADTQYF. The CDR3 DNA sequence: TGTGCCAGCAGCCTCCTCCCACGCCGGGAAGAAGCAGATACGCAGTATTTT.

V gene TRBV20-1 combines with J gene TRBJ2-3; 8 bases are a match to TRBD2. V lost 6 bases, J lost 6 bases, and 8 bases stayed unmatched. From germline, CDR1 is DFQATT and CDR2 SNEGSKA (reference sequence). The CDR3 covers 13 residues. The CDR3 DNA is TGCAGTGCCGAGGACGTAGCGGGGGATACGCAGTATTTT. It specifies CSAEDVAGDTQYF.

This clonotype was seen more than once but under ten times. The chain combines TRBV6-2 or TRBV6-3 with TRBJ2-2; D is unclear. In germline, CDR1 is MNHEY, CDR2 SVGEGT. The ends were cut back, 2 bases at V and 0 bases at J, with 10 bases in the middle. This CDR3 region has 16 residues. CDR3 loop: CASSYPRSPNTGELFF. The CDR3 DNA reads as TGTGCCAGCAGTTACCCCCGCAGCCCGAACACCGGGGAGCTGTTTTTT.